The next 23 T cell receptor beta chains were all read from a single sample in a study of blood T cell repertoires in COVID-19. Produced via immunoSEQ multiplex PCR; TCRdb's table is partial and in-frame only. The data hold 200,000 to 300,000 clones, with 85% to 90% observed a single time. The sequencing sample was made of peripheral blood. These TCRs come from a woman in her 40s who had recovered from COVID-19.

V and J are TRBV4-3 and TRBJ1-2; D is unresolved. The ends were cut back, 0 bases at V and 8 bases at J, with 7 bases in the middle. The CDR3 covers 12 residues. In germline, CDR1 is LGHNA, CDR2 YSLEER. This CDR3 is CASSQDERGYTF. CDR3 nucleotides: TGCGCCAGCAGCCAAGATGAGCGAGGCTACACCTTC.

The chain uses TRBV28 and TRBJ1-1; D not certain. The V end was cut by 3 bases, the J end by 4 bases, with 18 bases between. This CDR3 is built from 16 residues. Germline CDR1 MDHEN, CDR2 SYDVKM. The CDR3 region has the DNA TGTGCCAGCAGTTTTCTCGGGAGAACCGTGGGCACTGAAGCTTTCTTT. It specifies CASSFLGRTVGTEAFF.

The V call is TRBV4-3, the J call TRBJ2-7, with TRBD2 identical over 10 bases. This CDR3 is 15 amino acids long. The germline V gene has CDR1 LGHNA and CDR2 YSLEER. The V gene end was trimmed by 1 base and the J gene end by 4 bases; junction bases not matched to a gene: 4. In DNA, the CDR3 is TGCGCCAGCAGCCAAGGAGCGGGAGGGCTATACGAGCAGTACTTC. Its translation: CASSQGAGGLYEQYF.

Only a few counts were recorded for this clone. The chain combines TRBV11-2 with TRBJ2-1; TRBD2 aligns across 9 bases. The ends lost 0 bases at V and 4 bases at J; junction bases unmatched: 10. The germline gives CDR1 SGHAT, CDR2 FQNNGV. The CDR3 is 18 amino acids. Here the CDR3 DNA reads TGTGCCAGCAGCTTAGATGAAGCCCTAGCGGGGCCGTACAATGAGCAGTTCTTC. This translates into CASSLDEALAGPYNEQFF.

This chain links TRBV21-1 with TRBJ2-7; the D call TRBD2 from the table was never checked on the DNA. TRBV21-1 is shown as a pseudogene. The CDR3 totals 14 residues. The DNA of the CDR3 is TGTGCCAGCAGCAAAACGGGGATCTCCTACGAGCAGTACGTC. Its translation: CASSKTGISYEQYV.

The CDR3 here is CASSGMGGRHTGELFF. The CDR3 region has the DNA TGTGCCAGCAGTGGGATGGGCGGGAGACACACCGGGGAGCTGTTTTTT. This chain joins TRBV27 and TRBJ2-2; 7 nucleotides match TRBD2. The trim removed 5 bases at V and 3 bases at J, leaving 9 bases unmatched. The CDR3 totals 16 residues. Germline CDR1 and CDR2: MNHEY and SMNVEV (reference sequence).

This chain joins TRBV4-3 and TRBJ1-1; TRBD1 matches 7 bases. There are 12 residues in the CDR3. J gave up 8 bases and V 3 bases, and 3 bases lay outside the gene matches. Germline lookup yields CDR1 LGHNA and CDR2 YSLEER. This chain's CDR3 is CASSQAQGEAFF. The CDR3 bases are TGCGCCAGCAGCCAGGCACAGGGGGAAGCTTTCTTT.

The chain links TRBV5-1 to TRBJ2-5; the match to TRBD1 covers 10 bases. Germline lookup yields CDR1 SGHRS and CDR2 YFSETQ. V shed 4 bases and J 2 bases; nucleotides not matched to a gene: 5. The CDR3 contains 15 residues. CDR3 coding DNA: TGCGCCAGCAGCCATGGACAGGGGGGGCAAGAGACCCAGTACTTC. This gives the protein CASSHGQGGQETQYF. Filled out from reference TRBV5-1 and TRBJ2-5, the complete variable domain reads KAGVTQTPRYLIKTRGQQVTLSCSPISGHRSVSWYQQTPGQGLQFLFEYFSETQRNKGNFPGRFSGRQFSNSRSEMNVSTLELGDSALYLCASSHGQGGQETQYFGPGTRLLVL.

In DNA form, the CDR3 reads TGTGCCACCAGCAGAGAGGGCTCCGGGGAGCTGTTTTTT. Translated, it gives CATSREGSGELFF. The chain employs TRBV15 and TRBJ2-2; D uncertain. CDR3 length equals 13 residues. The V and J ends lost 0 bases and 6 bases respectively, with 5 bases between them. The V gene's germline CDR1 is LNHNV and CDR2 YYDKDF (reference sequence). The entire variable domain, with the rest obtained from reference TRBV15 and TRBJ2-2, is as follows: DAMVIQNPRYQVTQFGKPVTLSCSQTLNHNVMYWYQQKSSQAPKLLFHYYDKDFNNEADTPDNFQSRRPNTSFCFLDIRSPGLGDTAMYLCATSREGSGELFFGEGSRLTVL.

J is TRBJ2-1 and V is TRBV7-3, with a weak D call TRBD1 (7 bases). The CDR3 consists of 14 residues. The germline V and J ends were trimmed by 5 bases and 9 bases, with 17 bases remaining between them. CDR1 and CDR2 from the germline V gene are SGHTA and FQGTGA. CDR3 in amino acids: CASSLQGPGGEQFF. CDR3 nucleotides: TGTGCCAGCAGCCTACAGGGGCCCGGGGGTGAGCAGTTCTTC. Combining the CDR3 with reference TRBV7-3 and TRBJ2-1 gives the whole variable domain GAGVSQTPSNKVTEKGKYVELRCDPISGHTALYWYRQSLGQGPEFLIYFQGTGAADDSGLPNDRFFAVRPEGSVSTLKIQRTERGDSAVYLCASSLQGPGGEQFFGPGTRLTVL.

The genes are TRBV6-4 and TRBJ2-1; possible D gene TRBD2, 5 bases. Germline V gene lookup returns CDR1 MRHNA and CDR2 SNTAGT. The CDR3 loop spans 13 amino acids. V lost 6 bases and J lost 7, with 13 bases in between. This chain's CDR3 is CASSLHGGNEQFF. In DNA, the CDR3 is TGTGCCAGCAGCCTTCATGGAGGAAATGAGCAGTTCTTC.

This clone was detected a few times. The V and J genes are TRBV2 and TRBJ1-2; possible D gene TRBD1, 6 bases. The CDR3 contains 14 residues. Germline CDR1 is SNHLY and CDR2 is FYNNEI. With 2 bases removed from V and 6 bases from J, the gap between germline ends came to 13 bases. CDR3 nucleotide sequence: TGTGCCAGCAGTGAAACACGCACAGGGAATGGCTACACCTTC. Translated: CASSETRTGNGYTF.

This chain links TRBV5-6 with TRBJ1-3, with D uncertain. There are 13 residues in the CDR3. Trimming left V 1 base short and J 4 bases short, with 6 bases between. Germline assignment: CDR1 SGHDT and CDR2 YYEEEE. CDR3 region: CASSLLLGNTIYF. In DNA form, the CDR3 reads TGTGCCAGCAGCTTGCTACTCGGAAACACCATATATTTT.

V and J are TRBV2 and TRBJ2-3, with a weak D call TRBD1 (5 bases). Trimming took off 7 bases at V and 5 bases at J, with 22 bases between the two ends. The CDR3 runs 16 residues. CDR1 and CDR2 from the germline V gene are SNHLY and FYNNEI. CDR3: CASTQGTAPPGDTQYF. As DNA, the CDR3 is TGTGCCAGCACCCAGGGCACTGCCCCCCCTGGAGATACGCAGTATTTT.

The chain is built from TRBV5-6 and TRBJ2-2; 16 nucleotides line up with TRBD2. The germline gives CDR1 SGHDT, CDR2 YYEEEE. Germline trimming cut 3 bases from V and 7 bases from J; bases unmatched to any gene: 3. This CDR3 has 16 amino acids. DNA of the CDR3: TGTGCCAGCAGCTCCGGGACTAGCGGGAGGGGCGGGGAGCTGTTTTTT. This encodes CASSSGTSGRGGELFF.

In this sample, this clone turned up a few times. V is TRBV29-1 and J is TRBJ2-2, with D possibly matching TRBD2 (6 bases). This CDR3 has 13 amino acids. CDR1 SQVTM and CDR2 ANQGSEA come from the germline V gene. V shed 3 bases and J shed 4 bases, with 9 bases lying between them. The CDR3: CSVDGGFTGELFF. CDR3 in DNA: TGCAGCGTTGATGGGGGGTTCACCGGGGAGCTGTTTTTT.

The chain joins TRBV7-3 to TRBJ2-7, with TRBD1 as a possible D gene (6 bases). Germline V gene data show CDR1 as SGHTA and CDR2 as FQGTGA. Trimming removed 3 bases at V and 3 bases at J, with 12 bases between. This CDR3 is 14 amino acids long. DNA of the CDR3: TGTGCCAGCAGCTTCTCCCCGACAGGCTACGAGCAGTACTTC. Encoded protein: CASSFSPTGYEQYF.

The rearrangement links TRBV20-1 to TRBJ2-7, with D perhaps TRBD1 (5 bases). Germline-derived CDR1 and CDR2 are DFQATT and SNEGSKA (reference sequence). The CDR3 loop spans 15 amino acids. The V end was cut by 3 bases, the J end by 4 bases, with 19 bases between. Written as DNA, the CDR3 is TGCAGTGCTAGTGGTCCCCAGGGTACGAAATACGAGCAGTACTTC. It is translated as CSASGPQGTKYEQYF.

V and J are TRBV6-6 and TRBJ1-3; D not certain. Trimming pared 4 bases from V and 0 bases from J, leaving 10 bases between. Germline V gives CDR1 MNHNY, CDR2 SVGAGI (reference sequence). The length of the CDR3 is 15 residues. The chain's CDR3 is CASSSTAGSGNTIYF. The CDR3 DNA sequence: TGTGCCAGCAGTTCAACAGCCGGCTCTGGAAACACCATATATTTT.

V usage is TRBV7-2 and J usage is TRBJ2-7, with 16 bases matching TRBD2. The V gene's germline CDR1 is SGHTA and CDR2 FQGNSA. This CDR3 is built from 14 residues. With 5 bases clipped from V and 9 bases from J, the junction kept 4 bases outside the gene matches. As DNA, the CDR3 is TGTGCCAGCAGCACCGGGACTAGCGGGAGGGGGCAGTACTTC. Residues: CASSTGTSGRGQYF.

The chain links TRBV4-1 to TRBJ1-5, with a weak D call TRBD1 (5 bases). This CDR3 is built from 14 residues. Per the germline V gene, CDR1 is MGHRA and CDR2 is YSYEKL. Trimming cost V 5 bases and J 3 bases, with 11 bases left between them. The CDR3 sequence is CASSTQGNNQPQHF. CDR3 nucleotide sequence: TGCGCCAGCAGCACCCAGGGCAACAATCAGCCCCAGCATTTT.

The V and J genes are TRBV9 and TRBJ2-1, with D perhaps TRBD1 (5 bases). V was trimmed by 7 bases and J by 7 bases, leaving 15 bases between them. The germline CDR1 and CDR2 sequences are SGDLS and YYNGEE. The CDR3 has 13 residues. Here the CDR3 reads CASGVGAGNEQFF. Here the CDR3 DNA reads TGTGCCAGCGGGGTTGGGGCCGGGAATGAGCAGTTCTTC.

The chain is built from TRBV6-5 and TRBJ2-7; TRBD1 matches 7 bases. This CDR3 comprises 12 residues. Germline CDR1 and CDR2: MNHEY and SVGAGI. J was trimmed by 3 bases and V by 10 bases; bases with no gene match: 6. The CDR3 DNA reads as TGTGCCACCGACAGGGTACACTACGAGCAGTACTTC. This encodes CATDRVHYEQYF.